Presented here are 26 T cell receptor beta chains from one specimen sequenced in a study of shared clonotypes between healthy human individuals (dated by TCRdb to 2019 to 2021). CD8 naive samples were obtained by positive selection for CCR7 among CD45RO-negative cells, yielding a CD45RA+CCR7+ population from which TemRA cells were excluded. Libraries were built with the immunoSEQ multiplex PCR assay. In its TCRdb copy, this immuneACCESS table keeps in-frame sequences only and misses some clones. Where compared with another copy, unresolved V genes explain less than half of these, and the others have no known cause. The sample table holds 2 million or so clones, of which over 85% were seen once. Roughly 1% of the sample lies in the top ten. Sequences were obtained from naive CD8+ T cells sorted from blood. The label giving this sample's cell subset or site can be read as: CD45RA+CCR7+. The receptors originated from a man aged 18 to 29 in good health.

The genes are TRBV6-6 and TRBJ2-1, with D hard to call. Trimming took 5 bases from V and 4 from J, leaving 15 bases between them. CDR1 is MNHNY and CDR2 is SVGAGI in the germline V gene (reference sequence). The CDR3 length is 15 residues. As DNA, the CDR3 is TGTGCCAGCAGTACCCGGTACAGTATTTACAATGAGCAGTTCTTC. Translating it yields CASSTRYSIYNEQFF.

The chain is built from TRBV4-2 and TRBJ1-4; D not certain. V gave up 5 bases and J gave up 6 bases, with 10 bases separating them. The length of the CDR3 is 13 residues. Germline V gene data show CDR1 as LGHNA and CDR2 as YNFKEQ. The CDR3 sequence: CASSLHFHEKLFF. For the CDR3, the DNA is TGTGCCAGCAGCTTACATTTCCATGAAAAACTGTTTTTT.

The chain uses TRBV6-5 and TRBJ2-1; D gene ambiguous. V was cut by 0 bases and J by 3 bases, with 12 bases left in between. Germline V lookup: CDR1 MNHEY, CDR2 SVGAGI. This CDR3 comprises 16 residues. As DNA, the CDR3 is TGTGCCAGCAGTTACTCGTGGTACCAGGACTACAATGAGCAGTTCTTC. Amino acid sequence: CASSYSWYQDYNEQFF.

This clone was recorded only once. The chain carries TRBV6-5 and TRBJ2-3; the D is unclear. The V and J ends lost 2 bases and 7 bases respectively, with 7 bases between them. The CDR3 spans 12 residues. Per the germline V gene, CDR1 is MNHEY and CDR2 is SVGAGI. The CDR3 region is CASSYAPYTQYF. CDR3 bases: TGTGCCAGCAGTTACGCTCCCTATACGCAGTATTTT.

J is TRBJ2-5 and V is TRBV11-2, with TRBD1 identical over 7 bases. J was trimmed by 5 bases and V by 6 bases; bases with no gene match: 6. Looked up from germline, CDR1 is SGHAT and CDR2 is FQNNGV. This CDR3 is 13 amino acids long. The DNA of the CDR3 is TGTGCCAGCAGTTCCCAACAGGGGGAGACCCAGTACTTC. Amino acid sequence: CASSSQQGETQYF.

About this clone itself: This sample includes further DNA sequences coding for the same CDR3. The chain has TRBV4-1 and TRBJ2-7; TRBD2 matches at 7 bases. CDR3 length: 14 residues. The V segment lost 0 bases and the J segment 3 bases; nucleotides outside the gene matches: 2. Per the germline V gene, CDR1 is MGHRA and CDR2 is YSYEKL. The CDR3 coding sequence is TGCGCCAGCAGCCAAGACCGGGGGGTCTACGAGCAGTACTTC. This gives the protein CASSQDRGVYEQYF.

This clone was counted once. This sequence joins TRBV27 and TRBJ2-1, with 8 bases aligning to TRBD1. The germline V gene has CDR1 MNHEY and CDR2 SMNVEV (reference sequence). The CDR3 extends over 15 amino acids. After removal of 8 bases from V and 5 bases from J, the junction contained 11 bases not matched to a gene. As DNA, the CDR3 is TGTGCCAGCCTGAATACGGGGACAGGAGACAATGAGCAGTTCTTC. Residues: CASLNTGTGDNEQFF.

The chain has TRBV4-1 and TRBJ2-7; 11 bases map to TRBD1. Germline lookup yields CDR1 MGHRA and CDR2 YSYEKL. The CDR3 loop spans 16 amino acids. V shed 0 bases, J shed 4 bases, and the junction held 5 bases outside the gene matches. The DNA for the CDR3 is TGCGCCAGCAGCCAAGAGCCCCGGGACAGGGGGTACGAGCAGTACTTC. As protein: CASSQEPRDRGYEQYF.

This clone has only one observation. The genes are TRBV12-5 and TRBJ2-3, with 7 bases matching TRBD2. J lost 2 bases, V lost 2 bases, and 4 bases had no gene match. Germline V gene lookup returns CDR1 LGHNT and CDR2 FRNRAP. This CDR3 has 15 residues. This CDR3 reads CASGLPRDYTDTQYF. The CDR3 DNA reads TGTGCTAGTGGTTTGCCCCGGGACTACACAGATACGCAGTATTTT.

The V call is TRBV2, the J call TRBJ1-1; D is possibly TRBD1 (6 bases). The germline V gene has CDR1 SNHLY and CDR2 FYNNEI. The CDR3 length is 15 residues. V lost 9 bases, J lost 2 bases, and 19 bases lay in between. The CDR3: CASRGITGFNTEAFF. CDR3 DNA sequence: TGTGCCAGTAGGGGGATCACAGGCTTTAACACTGAAGCTTTCTTT.

A note on this clone: Without the conserved terminal phenylalanine or tryptophan, this CDR3 likely stems from a read error. It is unclear where the CDR3 begins or ends on the DNA, so no DNA is shown, and the CDR3 is as TCRdb lists it. V is TRBV30 and J is TRBJ2-7; the D segment call TRBD1 is taken from the table without a DNA check. Germline lookup yields CDR1 GTSNPN and CDR2 SVGIG (reference sequence). The CDR3 adds up to 10 amino acids, both ends counted. The CDR3 loop is CAWSVCRVYD.

The chain joins TRBV4-1 to TRBJ2-7; TRBD2 is a possible D gene (6 bases). V lost 6 bases and J 4 bases, leaving 13 bases between the germline ends. The CDR3 is made up of 13 amino acids. CDR1 MGHRA and CDR2 YSYEKL come from the germline V gene. The CDR3 is CASSFDGGYEQYF. The DNA for the CDR3 is TGCGCCAGCAGTTTCGACGGGGGTTACGAGCAGTACTTC.

The chain employs TRBV9 and TRBJ2-3, with D hard to call. CDR1 is SGDLS and CDR2 is YYNGEE in the germline V gene. V was cut by 2 bases and J by 2 bases, with 12 bases left in between. The length of the CDR3 is 15 residues. In DNA form, the CDR3 reads TGTGCCAGCAGCGTTTACCAGAAAAACACAGATACGCAGTATTTT. Its protein product is CASSVYQKNTDTQYF.

The chain joins TRBV6-5 to TRBJ1-1; D is ambiguous. Germline CDR1 and CDR2: MNHEY and SVGAGI. This CDR3 spans 13 amino acids. V was pared by 8 bases and J by 5 bases, with 15 bases between. DNA of the CDR3: TGTGCCAGCTTGGATGAGGGTTTTACTGAAGCTTTCTTT. It yields the protein CASLDEGFTEAFF.

This clone was recorded once. The rearrangement uses TRBV11-2 and TRBJ2-7; TRBD1 might be the D (6 bases). V lost 1 base and J 6 bases, leaving 13 bases between the germline ends. The CDR3 consists of 14 residues. Germline V gene data show CDR1 as SGHAT and CDR2 as FQNNGV. CDR3 sequence (DNA): TGTGCCAGCAGCTTAGTGCCCGGACAGCGCGAGCAGTACTTC. Its translation: CASSLVPGQREQYF.

The chain carries TRBV6-5 and TRBJ2-7, with D tentatively TRBD1 or TRBD2 (5 bases each). V was cut by 2 bases and J by 4 bases, with 12 bases left in between. This CDR3 is built from 14 residues. Germline V gene sequence: CDR1 MNHEY, CDR2 SVGAGI. CDR3 nucleotides: TGTGCCAGCAGTTACGGGGGACCCGAGTACGAGCAGTACTTC. It translates to CASSYGGPEYEQYF.

The chain uses TRBV5-1 and TRBJ2-7; TRBD2 agrees at 12 bases. This CDR3 contains 22 residues. Germline-derived CDR1 and CDR2 are SGHRS and YFSETQ. V trimming: 0 bases; J trimming: 2 bases; junction bases outside the gene matches: 21. The CDR3 coding sequence is TGCGCCAGCAGCTTGGCCGTCTGGACAGGCCCGACTAGCGGGAGTTATACCTACGAGCAGTACTTC. Its protein product is CASSLAVWTGPTSGSYTYEQYF.

J is TRBJ1-3 and V is TRBV2; 8 nucleotides align to TRBD1. Germline CDR1 is SNHLY and CDR2 is FYNNEI. The CDR3 consists of 17 residues. V was pared by 6 bases and J by 6 bases, with 16 bases of the junction left unmatched. This CDR3 reads CASRDNPPGQVLNTIYF. In DNA form, the CDR3 reads TGTGCCAGCAGGGATAACCCGCCGGGACAGGTTCTAAACACCATATATTTT.

The chain links TRBV13 to TRBJ2-7, with a possible D match to TRBD1 (5 bases). V shed 3 bases and J shed 5 bases, with 11 bases lying between them. The CDR3 is 13 residues long. Germline V lookup: CDR1 PRHDT, CDR2 FYEKMQ (reference sequence). The chain's CDR3 is CASSFGQGNEQYF. CDR3 bases: TGTGCCAGCAGCTTCGGGCAGGGAAACGAGCAGTACTTC.

CDR3 in DNA: TGTGCCAGCAGTTCCACCGGGACTAGCGGGGGAGTGCAAGAGACCCAGTACTTC. This translates into CASSSTGTSGGVQETQYF. J is TRBJ2-5 and V is TRBV27; 14 bases map to TRBD2. Germline trimming cut 4 bases from V and 2 bases from J; bases unmatched to any gene: 9. The germline V gene encodes CDR1 MNHEY and CDR2 SMNVEV (reference sequence). The length of the CDR3 is 18 residues.

This chain uses TRBV4-1 with TRBJ1-2, with a tentative D call TRBD1 (6 bases). V was pared by 4 bases and J by 9 bases, with 9 bases between. Germline assignment: CDR1 MGHRA and CDR2 YSYEKL. This CDR3 has 11 amino acids. In DNA form, the CDR3 reads TGCGCCAGCAGCCCCGGGACAAGCTACACCTTC. It yields the protein CASSPGTSYTF.

This chain joins TRBV5-1 and TRBJ2-7; D is ambiguous. From germline, CDR1 is SGHRS and CDR2 YFSETQ. CDR3 length: 16 amino acids. V was pared by 0 bases and J by 0 bases, with 13 bases between. The CDR3 here is CASSLDVGPPSYEQYF. The CDR3 region has the DNA TGCGCCAGCAGCTTGGATGTAGGCCCACCCTCCTACGAGCAGTACTTC.

The genes are TRBV11-2 and TRBJ1-1; D remains ambiguous. In germline, CDR1 is SGHAT, CDR2 FQNNGV. The CDR3 loop spans 12 amino acids. V was cut by 2 bases and J by 5 bases, with 6 bases left in between. The CDR3 DNA reads TGTGCCAGCAGCTTAATTGCAACTGAAGCTTTCTTT. Translated: CASSLIATEAFF.

This rearrangement joins TRBV2 to TRBJ1-2; 10 bases fit TRBD1. The CDR3 runs 18 residues. The V and J ends lost 8 bases and 1 base, in that order; junction bases with no gene match: 16. Looked up from germline, CDR1 is SNHLY and CDR2 is FYNNEI. This chain's CDR3 is CASGRTGGISTSNYGYTF. CDR3 coding DNA: TGTGCCAGCGGAAGGACAGGGGGAATCTCTACCAGTAACTATGGCTACACCTTC.

The chain employs TRBV6-5 and TRBJ2-7, with no clear D. The CDR3 consists of 13 residues. Trimming removed 2 bases from V and 3 bases from J, with 8 bases in between. CDR1 and CDR2 from the germline V gene are MNHEY and SVGAGI. The CDR3 DNA reads TGTGCCAGCAGTTACACCGCTTTCTACGAGCAGTACTTC. It codes for CASSYTAFYEQYF.

This clone was observed once. The V gene is TRBV5-4, the J gene TRBJ1-1; TRBD1 is a possible D gene (5 bases). V was cut by 2 bases and J by 7 bases, with 24 bases left in between. The CDR3 is made up of 17 amino acids. Germline CDR1 and CDR2: SGHNT and YYREEE (reference sequence). The CDR3 region has the DNA TGTGCCAGCAGCTTCCGGGTGCCGACGGGGGATGCAGATGAAGCTTTCTTT. This encodes CASSFRVPTGDADEAFF.